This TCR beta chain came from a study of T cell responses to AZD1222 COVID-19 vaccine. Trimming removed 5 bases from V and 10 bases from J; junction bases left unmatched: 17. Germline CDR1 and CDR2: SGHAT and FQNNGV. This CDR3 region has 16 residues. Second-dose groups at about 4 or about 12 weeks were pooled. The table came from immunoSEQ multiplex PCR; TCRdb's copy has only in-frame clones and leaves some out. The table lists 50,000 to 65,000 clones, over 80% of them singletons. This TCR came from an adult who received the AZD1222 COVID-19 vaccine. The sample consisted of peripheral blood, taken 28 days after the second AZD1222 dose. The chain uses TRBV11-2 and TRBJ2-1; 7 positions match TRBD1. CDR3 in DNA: TGTGCCAGCAGCAAAGAGGGGGCAGGGCCCTCAGTGGAGCAGTTCTTC. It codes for CASSKEGAGPSVEQFF.